A single sample is the source of the 14 T cell receptor beta chains below, sequenced in a study of blood T cell repertoires in COVID-19. Method: immunoSEQ multiplex PCR; TCRdb's copy keeps in-frame clones and lacks some. Seen here are around 190,000 clones, 86% observed once, and the top ten hold about a fifth. Specimen: peripheral blood. These TCRs come from a man between 65 and 79 years old with active or convalescent COVID-19.

The genes are TRBV19 and TRBJ2-4; a possible D gene is TRBD2 (5 bases). The CDR3 is made up of 15 amino acids. CDR1 and CDR2 from the germline V gene are LNHDA and SQIVND (reference sequence). Trimming shortened V by 5 bases and J by 7 bases, and 18 bases separated the two germline ends. The CDR3 spells CASSPTDPWRNIQYF. DNA for the CDR3: TGTGCCAGTAGTCCGACGGACCCTTGGAGGAACATTCAGTACTTC.

V is TRBV5-4 and J is TRBJ2-2; D is ambiguous. CDR3 size: 15 residues. V lost 4 bases, J lost 0 bases, and 10 bases lay in between. Germline assignment: CDR1 SGHNT and CDR2 YYREEE (reference sequence). DNA of the CDR3: TGTGCCAGCAGCCTGACACTCGCGAACACCGGGGAGCTGTTTTTT. It translates to CASSLTLANTGELFF.

This clone has more than one count but fewer than ten. CDR3 bases: TGTGCCAGCAGCTCAAGGACAGGCGACAACTATGGCTACACCTTC. It is translated as CASSSRTGDNYGYTF. The chain joins TRBV9 to TRBJ1-2; 7 bases agree with TRBD1. Germline V gene lookup returns CDR1 SGDLS and CDR2 YYNGEE. The CDR3 is 15 amino acids. The V and J ends lost 4 bases and 2 bases, in that order; junction bases with no gene match: 8.

J is TRBJ2-5 and V is TRBV18; possible D gene TRBD1, 7 bases. The CDR3 extends over 13 amino acids. Germline values: CDR1 KGHSH, CDR2 LQKENI. Trimming cost V 8 bases and J 10 bases, with 20 bases left between them. The CDR3 DNA sequence: TGTGCCAGCCAGGGGGGTTCCCGGGACGACCAGTACTTC. Encoded protein: CASQGGSRDDQYF.

The chain carries TRBV4-1 and TRBJ1-1; 10 nucleotides agree with TRBD1. The CDR3 totals 15 residues. J lost 6 bases, V lost 3 bases, and 7 bases had no gene match. From germline, CDR1 is MGHRA and CDR2 YSYEKL. In DNA, the CDR3 is TGCGCCAGCAGCCATCCCGGGACAGGGGTCCCTGAAGCTTTCTTT. Protein: CASSHPGTGVPEAFF.

This chain uses TRBV6-1 with TRBJ2-7, with D possibly TRBD1 on 5 matching bases. The germline V gene encodes CDR1 MNHNS and CDR2 SASEGT. The CDR3 is made up of 13 amino acids. Trimming removed 2 bases at V and 5 bases at J, with 10 bases between. CDR3 coding DNA: TGTGCCAGCAGTGAACTACAGGTTCACGAGCAGTACTTC. Translation gives CASSELQVHEQYF.

The chain joins TRBV24-1 to TRBJ2-2; tentative D call: TRBD1 (6 bases). Per germline, CDR1 KGHDR and CDR2 SFDVKD. This CDR3 has 14 amino acids. V was pared by 10 bases and J by 4 bases, with 15 bases between. CDR3 loop: CATARTAPTGELFF. In DNA, the CDR3 is TGTGCCACGGCCCGGACAGCACCCACCGGGGAGCTGTTTTTT.

V is TRBV7-2 and J is TRBJ1-1, with a weak D call TRBD1 (6 bases). Germline V lookup: CDR1 SGHTA, CDR2 FQGNSA. Deletions cut 5 bases from V and 1 base from J, with 8 bases between. The CDR3 contains 13 residues. This chain's CDR3 is CASSIQGNTEAFF. In DNA, the CDR3 is TGTGCCAGCAGCATACAGGGGAACACTGAAGCTTTCTTT. Drawing the rest from reference TRBV7-2 and TRBJ1-1, the complete variable domain is GAGVSQSPSNKVTEKGKDVELRCDPISGHTALYWYRQSLGQGLEFLIYFQGNSAPDKSGLPSDRFSAERTGGSVSTLTIQRTQQEDSAVYLCASSIQGNTEAFFGQGTRLTVV.

The genes are TRBV6-6 and TRBJ1-1; 8 bases match TRBD1. With 5 bases clipped from V and 3 bases from J, the junction kept 5 bases outside the gene matches. Germline CDR1 and CDR2: MNHNY and SVGAGI (reference sequence). CDR3 size: 14 residues. DNA of the CDR3: TGTGCCAGCAGTCCAGGGGGCTCCCACACTGAAGCTTTCTTT. Protein product: CASSPGGSHTEAFF.

The chain employs TRBV6-5 and TRBJ2-1; 7 bases are a match to TRBD2. Germline CDR1 MNHEY, CDR2 SVGAGI. This CDR3 region has 12 residues. With V trimmed by 8 bases and J by 7 bases, 5 bases remained unmatched. The chain's CDR3 is CASRVGGNEQFF. In DNA form, the CDR3 reads TGTGCCAGCCGGGTGGGGGGGAATGAGCAGTTCTTC.

The chain combines TRBV3-1 (or the pseudogene TRBV3-2) with TRBJ2-7, with D unresolved. In germline, CDR1 is LGHDT, CDR2 YNNKEL (reference sequence). This CDR3 region has 12 residues. Trimming removed 1 base at V and 4 bases at J, with 5 bases between. DNA of the CDR3: TGTGCCAGCAGCCAAGTACAGTACGAGCAGTACTTC. It is translated as CASSQVQYEQYF.

This chain connects TRBV28 to TRBJ2-7; D is uncertain. CDR3 length equals 11 residues. Germline V gives CDR1 MDHEN, CDR2 SYDVKM. Trimming took off 6 bases at V and 4 bases at J, with 7 bases between the two ends. CDR3 residues: CASSPRYEQYF. The CDR3, as DNA: TGTGCCAGCAGCCCGCGGTACGAGCAGTACTTC.

This sequence joins TRBV15 and TRBJ2-1, with D perhaps matching TRBD1 (5 bases). The CDR3 consists of 14 residues. Trimming cost V 3 bases and J 3 bases, with 9 bases left between them. The V gene's germline CDR1 is LNHNV and CDR2 YYDKDF (reference sequence). CDR3 in amino acids: CATSRVDSYNEQFF. DNA for the CDR3: TGTGCCACCAGCAGGGTAGACAGCTACAATGAGCAGTTCTTC.

The chain joins TRBV9 to TRBJ2-7; tentative D call: TRBD1 (6 bases). CDR1 is SGDLS, CDR2 YYNGEE, per germline. The CDR3 extends over 15 amino acids. The germline V and J ends were trimmed by 4 bases and 0 bases, with 14 bases remaining between them. In DNA, the CDR3 is TGTGCCAGCAGCCCCCACAGGGCCAGCTCCTACGAGCAGTACTTC. Protein product: CASSPHRASSYEQYF.